A single sample gave rise to the 20 T cell receptor beta chains below, sequenced in a study of cytomegalovirus exposure and HLA in healthy donors. The study ran its PCR with 60 Vbeta and 13 Jbeta primers. Clones were sequenced by immunoSEQ multiplex PCR, and TCRdb holds only the in-frame ones, with some missing. Among 300,000 or so clones listed, 70% to 90% were seen once. The sample comprised PBMCs. Source of these receptors: a middle-aged woman in good health and CMV-seropositive.

The V call is TRBV7-9, the J call TRBJ1-1; 8 bases match TRBD1. V was pared by 1 base and J by 2 bases, with 3 bases of the junction left unmatched. The CDR3 sequence is 15 residues long. Germline CDR1 is SEHNR and CDR2 is FQNEAQ (reference sequence). The CDR3 sequence: CASSLGQGTNTEAFF. In nucleotides, the CDR3 is TGTGCCAGCAGCTTAGGACAGGGGACCAACACTGAAGCTTTCTTT.

V is TRBV13 and J is TRBJ1-1; D is uncertain. V was pared by 2 bases and J by 1 base, with 5 bases between. Germline V gene sequence: CDR1 PRHDT, CDR2 FYEKMQ (reference sequence). The CDR3 is 13 residues long. CDR3 sequence: CASSLLGNTEAFF. The CDR3 coding sequence is TGTGCCAGCAGCTTACTCGGGAACACTGAAGCTTTCTTT.

The chain employs TRBV28 and TRBJ1-1; possible D gene TRBD1, 6 bases. The V and J ends lost 1 base and 3 bases respectively, with 12 bases between them. The CDR3 extends over 15 amino acids. Germline assignment: CDR1 MDHEN and CDR2 SYDVKM. DNA for the CDR3: TGTGCCAGCAGTTTATTTGGGTCAGGGGACACTGAAGCTTTCTTT. It is translated as CASSLFGSGDTEAFF.

The chain carries TRBV19 and TRBJ2-7; 7 bases align to TRBD2. The CDR3 loop spans 14 amino acids. The V gene end was trimmed by 7 bases and the J gene end by 2 bases; junction bases not matched to a gene: 8. The germline CDR1 and CDR2 sequences are LNHDA and SQIVND (reference sequence). CDR3 in DNA: TGTGCCAGTACCTCAGAGCGGGACGCCTACGAGCAGTACTTC. Encoded protein: CASTSERDAYEQYF.

This chain connects TRBV7-2 to TRBJ2-1, with 11 positions matching TRBD1. The CDR3 consists of 15 residues. CDR1 is SGHTA and CDR2 is FQGNSA in the germline V gene. V lost 2 bases, J lost 7 bases, and 4 bases stayed unmatched. DNA of the CDR3: TGTGCCAGCAGCTTATTGGGACAGGGGGTGAATGAGCAGTTCTTC. It specifies CASSLLGQGVNEQFF. Looking up the rest from reference TRBV7-2 and TRBJ2-1 gives the full variable domain: GAGVSQSPSNKVTEKGKDVELRCDPISGHTALYWYRQSLGQGLEFLIYFQGNSAPDKSGLPSDRFSAERTGGSVSTLTIQRTQQEDSAVYLCASSLLGQGVNEQFFGPGTRLTVL.

The gene calls are TRBV5-4 and TRBJ2-2; a weak D match, TRBD2 (6 bases). The CDR3 consists of 15 residues. In germline, CDR1 is SGHNT, CDR2 YYREEE (reference sequence). Trimming took 4 bases from V and 5 from J, leaving 15 bases between them. The CDR3 spells CASSQSGVGTGELFF. The DNA of the CDR3 is TGTGCCAGCAGCCAATCGGGGGTCGGGACCGGGGAGCTGTTTTTT.

This sequence joins TRBV6-5 and TRBJ2-1, with TRBD2 identical over 10 bases. The V and J ends lost 2 bases and 7 bases, in that order; junction bases with no gene match: 8. This CDR3 is 16 amino acids long. Germline V CDR1 and CDR2: MNHEY, SVGAGI. CDR3: CASSYASGTSVNEQFF. CDR3 in DNA: TGTGCCAGCAGTTACGCATCCGGGACTAGCGTTAATGAGCAGTTCTTC.

This clone was counted a single time. This chain uses TRBV25-1 with TRBJ2-5, with D perhaps TRBD2 (5 bases). CDR1 and CDR2 from the germline V gene are MGHDK and SYGVNS. This CDR3 has 13 amino acids. With 8 bases removed from V and 4 bases from J, the gap between germline ends came to 14 bases. CDR3 sequence: CASALGESETQYF. CDR3 sequence (DNA): TGTGCCAGCGCGCTCGGGGAGTCAGAGACCCAGTACTTC.

As to this clone: The sample has other DNA sequences that encode this CDR3 too. J is TRBJ2-2 and V is TRBV6-5; 10 nucleotides align to TRBD1. CDR3 length equals 15 residues. The trim removed 9 bases at V and 2 bases at J, leaving 6 bases unmatched. Germline values: CDR1 MNHEY, CDR2 SVGAGI. Here the CDR3 DNA reads TGTGCCAGTAGCTTGACAGGGGGCAACACCGGGGAGCTGTTTTTT. Encoded protein: CASSLTGGNTGELFF.

The V and J genes are TRBV18 and TRBJ2-5; D gene unclear. Per the germline V gene, CDR1 is KGHSH and CDR2 is LQKENI. V gave up 0 bases and J gave up 2 bases, with 13 bases separating them. The CDR3 totals 16 residues. The CDR3 sequence is CASSPPKLQNQETQYF. The DNA of the CDR3 is TGTGCCAGCTCACCACCCAAGCTGCAAAATCAAGAGACCCAGTACTTC.

V is TRBV7-2 and J is TRBJ2-6; perhaps TRBD2 as D (6 bases). Germline assignment: CDR1 SGHTA and CDR2 FQGNSA. V lost 1 base to trimming and J lost 2 bases, with 6 bases between them. The length of the CDR3 is 15 residues. CDR3 region: CASSLGGAGANVLTF. For the CDR3, the DNA is TGTGCCAGCAGCTTAGGCGGGGCTGGGGCCAACGTCCTGACTTTC.

This sequence joins TRBV14 and TRBJ1-4; the match to TRBD1 covers 8 bases. Germline values: CDR1 SGHDN, CDR2 FVKESK. V gave up 4 bases and J gave up 7 bases; unmatched junction bases: 8. The CDR3 runs 15 residues. CDR3 loop: CASSPRGLLGEKLFF. CDR3 nucleotide sequence: TGTGCCAGCAGCCCCAGGGGGCTCCTGGGTGAAAAACTGTTTTTT.

The V and J genes are TRBV7-9 and TRBJ1-1; 9 nucleotides match TRBD1. The CDR3 totals 14 residues. J gave up 1 base and V 5 bases, and 2 bases lay outside the gene matches. The germline V gene encodes CDR1 SEHNR and CDR2 FQNEAQ (reference sequence). In DNA, the CDR3 is TGTGCCAGCAGCAGGGACAGGGCGAACACTGAAGCTTTCTTT. It specifies CASSRDRANTEAFF. Full variable domain (outside the CDR3, taken from reference TRBV7-9 and TRBJ1-1): DTGVSQNPRHKITKRGQNVTFRCDPISEHNRLYWYRQTLGQGPEFLTYFQNEAQLEKSRLLSDRFSAERPKGSFSTLEIQRTEQGDSAMYLCASSRDRANTEAFFGQGTRLTVV.

The chain links TRBV2 to TRBJ2-2; 8 positions match TRBD2. This CDR3 is built from 13 residues. Germline values: CDR1 SNHLY, CDR2 FYNNEI. Trimming took 9 bases from V and 0 from J; bases not matched to a gene: 0. The CDR3 is CASSGANTGELFF. CDR3 in DNA: TGTGCCAGTAGCGGGGCGAACACCGGGGAGCTGTTTTTT.

The genes are TRBV18 and TRBJ1-4, with 8 nucleotides matching TRBD1. V dropped 3 bases and J dropped 8; count of bases not matched to a gene: 5. Germline V gene sequence: CDR1 KGHSH, CDR2 LQKENI. CDR3 length equals 14 residues. In DNA form, the CDR3 reads TGTGCCAGCTCACCGGGACAGGTGGAGGAAAAACTGTTTTTT. This encodes CASSPGQVEEKLFF.

The chain uses TRBV7-9 and TRBJ2-3; D unresolved. The V end was cut by 3 bases, the J end by 0 bases, with 13 bases between. The CDR3 extends over 16 amino acids. The germline CDR1 and CDR2 sequences are SEHNR and FQNEAQ (reference sequence). The CDR3 nucleotides read TGTGCCAGCAGCTTTCCGGCCTCGACTAGCACAGATACGCAGTATTTT. Translated, it gives CASSFPASTSTDTQYF.

The chain links TRBV5-1 to TRBJ2-5, with 10 bases identical to TRBD2. The V gene's germline CDR1 is SGHRS and CDR2 YFSETQ. The CDR3 loop spans 15 amino acids. V lost 0 bases to trimming and J lost 5 bases; unmatched junction nucleotides: 4. CDR3: CASSLGGTSVETQYF. The CDR3 region has the DNA TGCGCCAGCAGCTTGGGTGGGACTAGCGTTGAGACCCAGTACTTC.

This clone occurred a few times. The V and J genes are TRBV9 and TRBJ2-7; 9 nucleotides line up with TRBD1. V lost 0 bases and J lost 9; bases outside the gene matches: 7. The germline V gene has CDR1 SGDLS and CDR2 YYNGEE. This CDR3 spans 14 amino acids. The CDR3 loop reads CASSVAGQGNRQYF. The CDR3 nucleotides are TGTGCCAGCAGCGTAGCAGGACAGGGGAACAGGCAGTACTTC.

The rearrangement links TRBV28 to TRBJ2-7; weak D call: TRBD2 (6 bases). The germline CDR1 and CDR2 sequences are MDHEN and SYDVKM. The CDR3 length is 15 residues. Trimming took 3 bases from V and 2 from J, leaving 14 bases between them. CDR3 bases: TGTGCCAGCAGTTTGAATCGGGAGAGGACCTACGAGCAGTACTTC. Protein product: CASSLNRERTYEQYF.

V and J are TRBV19 and TRBJ2-1; D gene uncertain. Trimming cost V 6 bases and J 9 bases, with 12 bases left between them. The CDR3 totals 12 residues. CDR1 and CDR2 from the germline V gene are LNHDA and SQIVND (reference sequence). The CDR3 reads CASSTLSSEQFF. CDR3 DNA sequence: TGTGCCAGTAGCACCCTTAGTTCTGAGCAGTTCTTC.